One and the same sample provided the 12 T cell receptor beta chains below, sequenced in a study of beta chain features in type 1 diabetes. TCRB transcripts that were expressed got sequenced, as all of the isolated RNA had been reverse transcribed. Profiling relied on immunoSEQ multiplex PCR, and the TCRdb table lists in-frame clones only, not all of them. This table holds about 250,000 clones, about 14% found once. The sample was naive CD4+ T cells from blood. These TCRs come from a woman in her thirties or forties in good health.

The J gene is TRBJ2-3, the V gene TRBV29-1; 7 bases line up with TRBD1. V gave up 1 base and J gave up 0 bases; unmatched junction bases: 4. The CDR3 contains 15 residues. Germline assignment: CDR1 SQVTM and CDR2 ANQGSEA. The chain's CDR3 is CSVEVSQGSTDTQYF. DNA of the CDR3: TGCAGCGTTGAAGTGTCACAGGGGAGCACAGATACGCAGTATTTT.

This rearrangement joins TRBV9 to TRBJ1-3; no clear D gene. CDR1 and CDR2 from the germline V gene are SGDLS and YYNGEE. The ends were cut back, 1 base at V and 0 bases at J, with 14 bases in the middle. The CDR3 is made up of 17 amino acids. The CDR3 nucleotides read TGTGCCAGCAGCGTAAGCTCTTCTCGGAGCTCTGGAAACACCATATATTTT. Its protein product is CASSVSSSRSSGNTIYF.

The V and J genes are TRBV29-1 and TRBJ1-1; tentatively, D is TRBD1 (6 bases). Looked up from germline, CDR1 is SQVTM and CDR2 is ANQGSEA. The CDR3 totals 15 residues. Trimming left V 4 bases short and J 4 bases short, with 19 bases between. The CDR3 here is CSVVSGGASSTEAFF. In DNA, the CDR3 is TGCAGCGTTGTCTCGGGGGGGGCGTCGAGCACTGAAGCTTTCTTT.

This clone has only a few counts. The chain has TRBV2 and TRBJ1-6; 9 bases agree with TRBD1. J lost 6 bases, V lost 7 bases, and 7 bases had no gene match. This CDR3 is 15 amino acids long. Germline values: CDR1 SNHLY, CDR2 FYNNEI. The CDR3 spells CASNRGPKGNSPLHF. The CDR3 region has the DNA TGTGCCAGCAACAGGGGGCCAAAGGGTAATTCACCCCTCCACTTT.

This clone was counted a few times. This chain links TRBV5-1 with TRBJ1-1, with 9 bases matching TRBD1. The CDR3 contains 16 residues. Germline V CDR1 and CDR2: SGHRS, YFSETQ. V shed 5 bases, J shed 1 base, and the junction held 9 bases outside the gene matches. DNA of the CDR3: TGCGCCAGCAGTCATCCACCGGGACAGGGGAACACTGAAGCTTTCTTT. The encoded protein is CASSHPPGQGNTEAFF.

This clone appeared once. The J gene is TRBJ2-3, the V gene TRBV5-1, with 9 bases that match TRBD2. V was pared by 4 bases and J by 2 bases, with 5 bases of the junction left unmatched. The CDR3 length is 15 residues. Germline lookup yields CDR1 SGHRS and CDR2 YFSETQ. CDR3 sequence (DNA): TGCGCCAGCAGCACAACTAGCGGGTCCACAGATACGCAGTATTTT. It is translated as CASSTTSGSTDTQYF.

This chain uses TRBV5-1 with TRBJ2-4; 8 positions agree with TRBD1. V lost 4 bases to trimming and J lost 7 bases; unmatched junction nucleotides: 4. CDR1 is SGHRS, CDR2 YFSETQ, per germline. The CDR3 spans 13 residues. The CDR3 loop reads CASSLDRVNIQYF. The CDR3 DNA reads as TGCGCCAGCAGCCTGGACAGGGTCAACATTCAGTACTTC.

The chain combines TRBV7-2 with TRBJ2-1, with 9 nucleotides matching TRBD2. V shed 5 bases and J 4 bases; nucleotides not matched to a gene: 6. The CDR3 is 15 residues long. Germline values: CDR1 SGHTA, CDR2 FQGNSA. CDR3: CASSESAGGYNEQFF. DNA of the CDR3: TGTGCCAGCAGCGAAAGCGCGGGGGGGTACAATGAGCAGTTCTTC. The entire variable domain, with the rest obtained from reference TRBV7-2 and TRBJ2-1, is as follows: GAGVSQSPSNKVTEKGKDVELRCDPISGHTALYWYRQSLGQGLEFLIYFQGNSAPDKSGLPSDRFSAERTGGSVSTLTIQRTQQEDSAVYLCASSESAGGYNEQFFGPGTRLTVL.

V gene TRBV5-1 combines with J gene TRBJ2-7; 10 bases map to TRBD1. Germline V gene lookup returns CDR1 SGHRS and CDR2 YFSETQ. Trimming took 0 bases from V and 5 from J; bases not matched to a gene: 5. CDR3 size: 15 residues. CDR3 residues: CASSLGDRGPNEQYF. Here the CDR3 DNA reads TGCGCCAGCAGCTTGGGAGACAGGGGGCCCAACGAGCAGTACTTC.

The chain joins TRBV9 to TRBJ2-1; TRBD2 aligns across 10 bases. The germline gives CDR1 SGDLS, CDR2 YYNGEE. CDR3 size: 19 residues. Losses at the gene ends were 0 bases for V and 0 bases for J; bases not matched to a gene: 9. The CDR3 nucleotides are TGTGCCAGCAGCGTAGGTCGCCTAGCGGGGGTCTCCTCCTACAATGAGCAGTTCTTC. This encodes CASSVGRLAGVSSYNEQFF.

The sample holds a few counts of this clone. The chain recombines TRBV6-6 with TRBJ2-5, with TRBD2 matching 10 bases. In germline, CDR1 is MNHNY, CDR2 SVGAGI (reference sequence). There are 16 residues in the CDR3. The trim removed 5 bases at V and 5 bases at J, leaving 11 bases unmatched. This chain's CDR3 is CASSPLAGVNRETQYF. CDR3 bases: TGTGCCAGCAGTCCTCTAGCGGGGGTTAACCGGGAGACCCAGTACTTC.

A few counts support this clone. CDR3 amino acids: CSARHRGEQYF. The CDR3 nucleotides read TGCAGTGCTAGGCATAGGGGCGAGCAGTACTTC. The chain carries TRBV20-1 and TRBJ2-7, with a possible D match to TRBD1 (5 bases). Per the germline V gene, CDR1 is DFQATT and CDR2 is SNEGSKA (reference sequence). The CDR3 has 11 residues. V lost 3 bases and J 6 bases, leaving 9 bases between the germline ends.